This entry lists 7 T cell receptor beta chains sequenced from one sample in a study of vaccination and CD4 T cells after COVID-19. MiXCR was run by TCRdb on the PCR reads, yielding one entry per CDR3 protein. The data show 20,000 to 25,000 distinct CDR3 sequences, with 58% seen just once and around 1.2% held by the top ten. The specimen was CD4+ T cells from blood, collected before SARS-CoV-2 vaccination. The receptors here all came from a human donor who had recovered from COVID-19.

This clonotype appeared a single time. The chain is built from TRBV5-6 and TRBJ1-2; D is undetermined. V dropped 2 bases and J dropped 5 bases, with 13 bases sitting between them. The CDR3 has 14 amino acids. The germline V gene has CDR1 SGHDT and CDR2 YYEEEE. CDR3 region: CASSFLGQLYGYTF. CDR3 sequence (DNA): TGTGCCAGCAGCTTTCTAGGGCAGCTTTATGGCTACACCTTC.

As concerns this clonotype: An end of the junction does not agree with germline; a read error may underlie this. V and J are TRBV27 and TRBJ2-1; D not resolved. Germline lookup yields CDR1 MNHEY and CDR2 SMNVEV (reference sequence). CDR3 size: 15 residues. The CDR3 region is CASSLTVSSYNEQFF. The CDR3 coding sequence is TGCGCCAGCAGTTTGACGGTGAGCTCCTACAATGAGCAGTTCTTC.

This chain connects TRBV20-1 to TRBJ1-3; D is possibly TRBD1 (5 bases). Germline V gives CDR1 DFQATT, CDR2 SNEGSKA (reference sequence). V gave up 5 bases and J gave up 2 bases, with 10 bases separating them. This CDR3 is built from 13 residues. CDR3 nucleotides: TGCAGTGCTGATGGGGGGGCTGGAAACACCATATATTTT. Translated: CSADGGAGNTIYF.

The genes are TRBV27 and TRBJ2-7; 9 positions agree with TRBD1. CDR1 MNHEY and CDR2 SMNVEV come from the germline V gene (reference sequence). V lost 6 bases to trimming and J lost 1 base; unmatched junction nucleotides: 16. The CDR3 consists of 18 residues. The CDR3 coding sequence is TGTGCCAGCAGGGTCCGGACAGGGGTAGGTGGGTGGTCCTACGAGCAGTACTTC. It encodes CASRVRTGVGGWSYEQYF.

This rearrangement joins TRBV28 to TRBJ2-7; 10 bases line up with TRBD1. There are 16 residues in the CDR3. V shed 6 bases and J 6 bases; nucleotides not matched to a gene: 14. Germline CDR1 and CDR2: MDHEN and SYDVKM. The CDR3: CASSLLRPGQGSEQYF. In nucleotides, the CDR3 is TGTGCCAGCAGCCTTCTTAGACCGGGACAGGGGAGCGAGCAGTACTTC.

V gene TRBV24-1 combines with J gene TRBJ2-1; 15 nucleotides agree with TRBD2. The germline V gene encodes CDR1 KGHDR and CDR2 SFDVKD. The CDR3 extends over 17 amino acids. Losses at the gene ends were 3 bases for V and 12 bases for J; bases not matched to a gene: 11. The CDR3 loop is CATSDPGLAGGPSGQFF. As DNA, the CDR3 is TGTGCCACCAGTGATCCTGGACTAGCGGGAGGGCCAAGTGGGCAGTTCTTC.

This clonotype was counted between two and nine times. The chain uses TRBV20-1 and TRBJ2-7, with 7 bases that match TRBD1. Germline V CDR1 and CDR2: DFQATT, SNEGSKA (reference sequence). The CDR3 covers 14 residues. The junction had 5 bases not matched to a gene; V was cut back by 0 bases and J by 3 bases. DNA for the CDR3: TGCAGTGCTAGAGAAGGGACAGCAGACTACGAGCAGTACTTC. As protein: CSAREGTADYEQYF.